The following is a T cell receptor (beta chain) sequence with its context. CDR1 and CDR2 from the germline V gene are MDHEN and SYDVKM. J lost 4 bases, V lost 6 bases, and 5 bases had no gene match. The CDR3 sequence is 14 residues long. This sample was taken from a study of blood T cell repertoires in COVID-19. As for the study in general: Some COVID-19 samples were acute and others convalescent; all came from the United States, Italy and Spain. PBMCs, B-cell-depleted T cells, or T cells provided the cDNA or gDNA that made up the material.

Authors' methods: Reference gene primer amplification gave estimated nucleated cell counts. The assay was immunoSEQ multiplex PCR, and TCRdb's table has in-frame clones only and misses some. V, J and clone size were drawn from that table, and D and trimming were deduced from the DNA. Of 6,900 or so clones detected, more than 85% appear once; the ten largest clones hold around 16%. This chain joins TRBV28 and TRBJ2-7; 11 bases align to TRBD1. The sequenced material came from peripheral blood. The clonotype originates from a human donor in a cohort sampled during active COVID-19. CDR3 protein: CASRMDRGQYEQYF. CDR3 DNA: TGTGCCAGCAGGATGGACAGGGGGCAGTACGAGCAGTACTTC.